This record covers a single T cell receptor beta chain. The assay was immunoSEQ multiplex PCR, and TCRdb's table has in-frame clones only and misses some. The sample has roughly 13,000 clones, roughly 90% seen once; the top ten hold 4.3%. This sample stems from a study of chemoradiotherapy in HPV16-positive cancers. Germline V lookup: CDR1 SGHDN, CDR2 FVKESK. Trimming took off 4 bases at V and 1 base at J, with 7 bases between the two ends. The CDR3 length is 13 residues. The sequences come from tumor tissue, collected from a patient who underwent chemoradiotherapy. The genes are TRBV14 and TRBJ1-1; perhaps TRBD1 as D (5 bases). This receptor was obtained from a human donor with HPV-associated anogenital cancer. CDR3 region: CASSPRGNTEAFF. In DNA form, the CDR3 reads TGTGCCAGCAGCCCGAGGGGGAACACTGAAGCTTTCTTT.